The rows below give T cell receptor beta chains drawn from one sample of a study of beta chain features in type 1 diabetes. Generated by immunoSEQ multiplex PCR, the TCRdb table keeps only in-frame clones and is missing some. There are more than 300,000 clones in the sample; around 16% occur only once, and under 0.02% lies in the top ten. The specimen sequenced was naive CD4+ T cells from blood. These TCRs come from a woman in her late teens or twenties in good health. Each CDR3 is given with its conserved first and last residue. Fields, in order: CDR3 length, D gene, J gene, V gene, clone size, CDR3 DNA, CDR3 protein. The D gene is left open where the match is weak. Size values are once, few and many counts, or a class for expanded clones, and some rows have none.

cdr3_length: 13; d_call: -; j_call: TRBJ2-1; v_call: TRBV28; clone_size: -; cdr3_nt: TGTGCCAGCAGTTTAGCGGGCCTCAATGAGCAGTTCTTC; cdr3_aa: CASSLAGLNEQFF
cdr3_length: 15; d_call: TRBD1; j_call: TRBJ1-5; v_call: TRBV28; clone_size: -; cdr3_nt: TGTGCCAGCAGGGAAGGACAGGGGGCCTCTCAGCCCCAGCATTTT; cdr3_aa: CASREGQGASQPQHF
cdr3_length: 14; d_call: TRBD1; j_call: TRBJ2-1; v_call: TRBV16; clone_size: few; cdr3_nt: TGTGCCAGCAGCCGACGGACGGACAGGGGTGAGCAGTTCTTC; cdr3_aa: CASSRRTDRGEQFF
cdr3_length: 14; d_call: TRBD1; j_call: TRBJ1-5; v_call: TRBV30; clone_size: -; cdr3_nt: TGTGCCTGGAGTATAGGACAGGGTGGTCAGCCCCAGCATTTT; cdr3_aa: CAWSIGQGGQPQHF
cdr3_length: 11; d_call: -; j_call: TRBJ1-2; v_call: TRBV30; clone_size: -; cdr3_nt: TGTGCCCGGACCGAGCCCTATGGCTACACCTTC; cdr3_aa: CARTEPYGYTF
cdr3_length: 13; d_call: TRBD1; j_call: TRBJ1-1; v_call: TRBV7-3; clone_size: -; cdr3_nt: TGTGCCAGCAGCAGGACAGGCGGCACTGAAGCTTTCTTT; cdr3_aa: CASSRTGGTEAFF
cdr3_length: 13; d_call: TRBD2; j_call: TRBJ2-5; v_call: TRBV7-9; clone_size: -; cdr3_nt: TGTGCCAGCAGCCGGGGGGAAAAAGAGACCCAGTACTTC; cdr3_aa: CASSRGEKETQYF
cdr3_length: 11; d_call: -; j_call: TRBJ2-1; v_call: TRBV7-3; clone_size: few; cdr3_nt: TGTGCCAGCAGTTACAACAATGAGCAGTTCTTC; cdr3_aa: CASSYNNEQFF
cdr3_length: 15; d_call: -; j_call: TRBJ2-7; v_call: TRBV30; clone_size: few; cdr3_nt: TGTGCCTGGACCCGACCTGGGGGCGCGCCCTACGAGCAGTACTTC; cdr3_aa: CAWTRPGGAPYEQYF
cdr3_length: 16; d_call: TRBD2; j_call: TRBJ2-4; v_call: TRBV30; clone_size: -; cdr3_nt: TGTGCCTGGAGTGTACCAGGACTAGCGTCCAAAAACATTCAGTACTTC; cdr3_aa: CAWSVPGLASKNIQYF
cdr3_length: 13; d_call: TRBD1; j_call: TRBJ2-6; v_call: TRBV29-1; clone_size: -; cdr3_nt: TGCAGCGTCAGGGGGATTTTCGCCAACGTCCTGACTTTC; cdr3_aa: CSVRGIFANVLTF
cdr3_length: 15; d_call: -; j_call: TRBJ2-2; v_call: TRBV6-5; clone_size: -; cdr3_nt: TGTGCCAGCAGTTACCGAACTTCACAGTCCGGGGAGCTGTTTTTT; cdr3_aa: CASSYRTSQSGELFF
cdr3_length: 15; d_call: -; j_call: TRBJ1-1; v_call: TRBV30; clone_size: -; cdr3_nt: TGTGCCTGGAGTGTATGGCAGGGAGGGAACACTGAAGCTTTCTTT; cdr3_aa: CAWSVWQGGNTEAFF
cdr3_length: 13; d_call: -; j_call: TRBJ2-5; v_call: TRBV2; clone_size: -; cdr3_nt: TGTGCCAGCAGTGCCGAGTACCAAGAGACCCAGTACTTC; cdr3_aa: CASSAEYQETQYF
cdr3_length: 13; d_call: -; j_call: TRBJ1-1; v_call: TRBV18; clone_size: -; cdr3_nt: TGTGCCAGCTCAACGGCGAGGGTTCCTGAAGCTTTCTTT; cdr3_aa: CASSTARVPEAFF
cdr3_length: 14; d_call: -; j_call: TRBJ1-1; v_call: TRBV4-1; clone_size: few; cdr3_nt: TGCGCCAGCAGCCACGAACACAAGAACACTGAAGCTTTCTTT; cdr3_aa: CASSHEHKNTEAFF
cdr3_length: 16; d_call: TRBD1; j_call: TRBJ2-2; v_call: TRBV4-1; clone_size: -; cdr3_nt: TGCGCCAGCAGCCATGAACAGGGGGCGCGCACCGGGGAGCTGTTTTTT; cdr3_aa: CASSHEQGARTGELFF
cdr3_length: 13; d_call: -; j_call: TRBJ2-2; v_call: TRBV29-1; clone_size: few; cdr3_nt: TGCAGCACAACACAAAGGAACACCGGGGAGCTGTTTTTT; cdr3_aa: CSTTQRNTGELFF
cdr3_length: 12; d_call: -; j_call: TRBJ2-3; v_call: TRBV29-1; clone_size: few; cdr3_nt: TGCAGCGTTTTGGCTAGCACAGATACGCAGTATTTT; cdr3_aa: CSVLASTDTQYF
cdr3_length: 15; d_call: TRBD1; j_call: TRBJ1-5; v_call: TRBV4-1; clone_size: few; cdr3_nt: TGCGCCAGCAGCCATGGGGACAGAATAGATCAGCCCCAGCATTTT; cdr3_aa: CASSHGDRIDQPQHF
cdr3_length: 15; d_call: TRBD1; j_call: TRBJ1-5; v_call: TRBV6-6; clone_size: few; cdr3_nt: TGTGCCAGCAGCCGAACAGGGGAGTCCAGTCAGCCCCAGCATTTT; cdr3_aa: CASSRTGESSQPQHF
cdr3_length: 13; d_call: -; j_call: TRBJ1-2; v_call: TRBV29-1; clone_size: few; cdr3_nt: TGCAGCGCCCGGCTAGACTTGAACTATGGCTACACCTTC; cdr3_aa: CSARLDLNYGYTF
cdr3_length: 17; d_call: -; j_call: TRBJ1-2; v_call: TRBV28; clone_size: -; cdr3_nt: TGTGCCAGCAGCTCCCACCATGCCGAGGGCCGGGGAAATGGCTACACCTTC; cdr3_aa: CASSSHHAEGRGNGYTF
cdr3_length: 16; d_call: TRBD1; j_call: TRBJ1-1; v_call: TRBV5-1; clone_size: few; cdr3_nt: TGCGCCAGCAGTTTTTCTTACAGGGGATCGAACACTGAAGCTTTCTTT; cdr3_aa: CASSFSYRGSNTEAFF
cdr3_length: 14; d_call: TRBD1; j_call: TRBJ2-7; v_call: TRBV6-5; clone_size: -; cdr3_nt: TGTGCCATCCGAATGGGACAGAGCTCCTACGAGCAGTACTTC; cdr3_aa: CAIRMGQSSYEQYF
cdr3_length: 16; d_call: TRBD2; j_call: TRBJ2-3; v_call: TRBV5-7; clone_size: few; cdr3_nt: TGTGCCAGCAGCAAAACTAGCGGGAGGGCCACAGATACGCAGTATTTT; cdr3_aa: CASSKTSGRATDTQYF
cdr3_length: 14; d_call: -; j_call: TRBJ2-1; v_call: TRBV27; clone_size: -; cdr3_nt: TGTGCCAGCAGCCGCAGACCTTTCCGGGACACGGAGTTCTTC; cdr3_aa: CASSRRPFRDTEFF